The 24 T cell receptor beta chains presented below share a single source sample, sequenced in a study of Graves' ophthalmopathy and Graves' hyperthyroidism. Amplification of the TCR beta CDR3 regions used RNA transcripts (as template). Investigators did first-round RT-PCR with HTBI primers, then second-round multiplex PCR. Each CDR3 protein gets one entry after TCRdb re-called the multiplex PCR reads with MiXCR. The table records about 220,000 distinct CDR3 sequences, 20% to 25% of them present only once. Sample: peripheral blood. Source of these receptors: a woman aged 45-65 years with Graves' ophthalmopathy.

This clonotype has ten or more counts. The chain carries TRBV12-3 or TRBV12-4 and TRBJ2-7; TRBD1 is a possible D gene (5 bases). V lost 8 bases and J lost 0, with 17 bases in between. CDR3 length: 15 residues. The CDR3 DNA follows: TGTGCCAGCGGACAACACCCCTCTAACTCCTACGAGCAGTACTTC. Translated: CASGQHPSNSYEQYF.

This clonotype has at least ten counts. The genes are TRBV12-3 or TRBV12-4 and TRBJ1-2; D is ambiguous. The CDR3 covers 13 residues. V lost 6 bases and J lost 2, with 10 bases in between. Written as DNA, the CDR3 is TGTGCCAGCAGCCGTGACGCGAACTATGGCTACACCTTC. Translating it yields CASSRDANYGYTF.

This chain connects TRBV6-5 to TRBJ1-1, with D maybe TRBD1 (6 bases). Trimming removed 4 bases at V and 0 bases at J, with 12 bases between. This CDR3 is built from 15 residues. Germline V gene data show CDR1 as MNHEY and CDR2 as SVGAGI. In DNA form, the CDR3 reads TGTGCCAGCAGTTTCTGGGGGGGCATGAACACTGAAGCTTTCTTT. It codes for CASSFWGGMNTEAFF.

This sequence joins TRBV28 and TRBJ2-7; 9 bases map to TRBD1. The CDR3 is 14 residues long. V trimming: 6 bases; J trimming: 4 bases; junction bases outside the gene matches: 7. Germline V gene sequence: CDR1 MDHEN, CDR2 SYDVKM. The CDR3 DNA reads TGTGCCAGCAGCGTGGGGGGACAGGGATACGAGCAGTACTTC. Translated, it gives CASSVGGQGYEQYF.

This clonotype was seen a few times. CDR3 region: CASSWGAEQETQYF. The CDR3 region has the DNA TGTGCCAGCAGCTGGGGAGCAGAACAAGAGACCCAGTACTTC. The chain combines TRBV5-4 with TRBJ2-5, with D possibly being TRBD2 (5 bases). This CDR3 has 14 amino acids. CDR1 and CDR2 from the germline V gene are SGHNT and YYREEE (reference sequence). Trimming shortened V by 3 bases and J by 2 bases, and 11 bases separated the two germline ends.

This clonotype was observed a handful of times. The chain links TRBV19 to TRBJ1-2; 8 positions agree with TRBD1. Germline V gene lookup returns CDR1 LNHDA and CDR2 SQIVND (reference sequence). There are 13 residues in the CDR3. The V and J ends lost 7 bases and 6 bases, in that order; junction bases with no gene match: 7. DNA of the CDR3: TGTGCCAGTAAGGACAGGGAGGAGAATGGCTACACCTTC. The encoded protein is CASKDREENGYTF.

The V gene is TRBV24-1, the J gene TRBJ2-3; D is perhaps TRBD2 (5 bases). Germline lookup yields CDR1 KGHDR and CDR2 SFDVKD. The CDR3 loop spans 13 amino acids. V lost 4 bases and J 6 bases, leaving 10 bases between the germline ends. The CDR3 DNA follows: TGTGCCACCAGTGAATCCCCGGGGGATACGCAGTATTTT. Its translation is CATSESPGDTQYF.

This clonotype has only a few counts. The junction departs from the called germline gene at one end, perhaps through a read error. This sequence joins TRBV19 and TRBJ1-1; D possibly corresponds to TRBD1 (5 bases). This CDR3 contains 12 residues. The germline gives CDR1 LNHDA, CDR2 SQIVND (reference sequence). The CDR3 DNA follows: TGTGCCAGTAGTCTGTGGGCCGGGACCCGTTCTTTT. Protein: CASSLWAGTRSF.

This clonotype was seen many times. The chain carries TRBV2 and TRBJ2-7; possibly TRBD1 or TRBD2 for D (5 bases each). V was cut by 6 bases and J by 5 bases, with 23 bases left in between. The CDR3 consists of 16 residues. Germline-derived CDR1 and CDR2 are SNHLY and FYNNEI. The chain's CDR3 is CASRVAGAMDDNEQYF. The CDR3 region has the DNA TGTGCCAGCAGAGTAGCCGGGGCAATGGACGACAACGAGCAGTACTTC.

As to this clonotype: One base away lies a much larger clone, so this may be a sequencing read error. The chain couples TRBV24-1 to TRBJ2-6; 8 nucleotides match TRBD2. CDR1 and CDR2 (germline): KGHDR, SFDVKD. The CDR3 totals 19 residues. The CDR3, as DNA: TGTGCCTCCAGTGATGTCAGCCTTACCGGGAGGGCTGGGGCCAACGTCCTGACTTTC. Protein sequence: CASSDVSLTGRAGANVLTF.

In its sample, this clonotype was seen many times. The rearrangement uses TRBV12-3 or TRBV12-4 and TRBJ2-7, with 7 bases fitting TRBD2. V dropped 4 bases and J dropped 4; count of bases not matched to a gene: 4. The length of the CDR3 is 13 residues. The CDR3 nucleotides read TGTGCCAGCAGTTGGCGGGAGTGGTACGAGCAGTACTTC. It translates to CASSWREWYEQYF.

This clonotype was detected many times. This chain connects TRBV28 to TRBJ1-5; D is uncertain. Trimming left V 2 bases short and J 3 bases short, with 5 bases between. There are 13 residues in the CDR3. From germline, CDR1 is MDHEN and CDR2 SYDVKM. The CDR3 here is CASSLGNNQPQHF. The CDR3 DNA reads as TGTGCCAGCAGTTTAGGCAACAATCAGCCCCAGCATTTT.

The rearrangement links TRBV12-3 or TRBV12-4 to TRBJ2-5, with D possibly called TRBD1 or TRBD2 (6 bases each). V was clipped by 6 bases and J by 4 bases, with 24 bases between them. The CDR3 is 17 residues long. The CDR3: CASSYSAGRGGRETQYF. The CDR3, as DNA: TGTGCCAGCAGCTACTCTGCGGGCAGGGGAGGACGAGAGACCCAGTACTTC.

This clonotype has more than one count but fewer than ten. This chain links TRBV11-2 with TRBJ2-5, with D tentatively TRBD2 (6 bases). Germline values: CDR1 SGHAT, CDR2 FQNNGV. Trimming cost V 6 bases and J 5 bases, with 13 bases left between them. This CDR3 is 13 amino acids long. CDR3 bases: TGTGCCAGCAGACTCGGAGGGAGCGAGACCCAGTACTTC. Translation gives CASRLGGSETQYF.

The chain recombines TRBV28 with TRBJ1-5; D is possibly TRBD1 (5 bases). The germline V gene has CDR1 MDHEN and CDR2 SYDVKM. V lost 3 bases and J lost 4, with 16 bases in between. This CDR3 region has 16 residues. The CDR3 DNA is TGTGCCAGCAGTTTTACTCTGGGGCCCAGTAATCAGCCCCAGCATTTT. It yields the protein CASSFTLGPSNQPQHF.

This clonotype has a single count. The J gene is TRBJ2-7, the V gene TRBV28; D is perhaps TRBD1 or TRBD2 (6 bases each). The V end lost 6 bases, the J end lost 3 bases, and 15 bases lay between the germline ends. Per the germline V gene, CDR1 is MDHEN and CDR2 is SYDVKM. The CDR3 has 14 amino acids. The CDR3 reads CASSVSGEVYEQYF. The CDR3 DNA reads TGTGCCAGCAGCGTATCAGGGGAGGTCTACGAGCAGTACTTC.

This clonotype has at least ten counts. J is TRBJ1-1 and V is TRBV29-1, with TRBD1 matching over 7 bases. V shed 7 bases and J 3 bases; nucleotides not matched to a gene: 8. The germline V gene has CDR1 SQVTM and CDR2 ANQGSEA. The CDR3 is made up of 13 amino acids. Here the CDR3 reads CSALKGQYTEAFF. The CDR3 DNA reads TGCAGCGCCTTGAAGGGACAGTACACTGAAGCTTTCTTT.

This clonotype has a handful of counts. The chain uses TRBV7-2 and TRBJ2-5; 7 nucleotides align to TRBD2. CDR1 and CDR2 from the germline V gene are SGHTA and FQGNSA. The ends lost 4 bases at V and 2 bases at J; junction bases unmatched: 13. CDR3 length equals 17 residues. The CDR3 DNA reads as TGTGCCAGCAGCTCCTTCCCACGGAGCGGGGATCAAGAGACCCAGTACTTC. It encodes CASSSFPRSGDQETQYF.

The chain's CDR3 is CASSSAPGLSSQGDEQYF. CDR3 nucleotide sequence: TGTGCCAGCAGTAGTGCTCCGGGCCTATCTTCGCAGGGAGACGAGCAGTACTTC. V and J are TRBV6-2 or TRBV6-3 and TRBJ2-7, with D perhaps assigned TRBD1 or TRBD2 (5 bases each). V lost 5 bases to trimming and J lost 5 bases, with 28 bases between them. CDR3 length: 18 amino acids. Germline CDR1 and CDR2: MNHEY and SVGEGT.

In this sample, this clonotype turned up many times. V gene TRBV6-5 combines with J gene TRBJ2-7; 8 nucleotides align to TRBD1. The germline V gene encodes CDR1 MNHEY and CDR2 SVGAGI. This CDR3 is built from 15 residues. V gave up 5 bases and J gave up 6 bases; unmatched junction bases: 12. CDR3 residues: CASSPTYDRGREQYF. CDR3 nucleotides: TGTGCCAGCAGTCCTACTTACGACAGGGGTCGCGAGCAGTACTTC.

This clonotype was observed at least ten times. V is TRBV24-1 and J is TRBJ2-1; 7 nucleotides align to TRBD1. Germline loops: CDR1 KGHDR, CDR2 SFDVKD. This CDR3 is 15 amino acids long. V shed 2 bases, J shed 7 bases, and the junction held 7 bases outside the gene matches. CDR3 loop: CATSDYRDSRNEQFF. The CDR3 nucleotides are TGTGCCACCAGTGATTACCGGGACAGTCGTAATGAGCAGTTCTTC.

This clonotype was detected many times. The V and J genes are TRBV6-1 and TRBJ2-2; D not certain. CDR1 is MNHNS, CDR2 SASEGT, per germline. This CDR3 region has 13 residues. With 1 base removed from V and 2 bases from J, the gap between germline ends came to 2 bases. The CDR3 is CASSEVNTGELFF. CDR3 sequence (DNA): TGTGCCAGCAGTGAAGTAAACACCGGGGAGCTGTTTTTT.

The CDR3 spells CASSTGQGTISYEQYF. CDR3 DNA: TGCGCCAGCAGCACTGGACAGGGGACAATCTCCTACGAGCAGTACTTC. The chain joins TRBV5-1 to TRBJ2-7; 9 positions match TRBD1. The CDR3 spans 16 residues. Germline V CDR1 and CDR2: SGHRS, YFSETQ. J gave up 0 bases and V 4 bases, and 8 bases lay outside the gene matches.

At least ten counts were recorded for this clonotype. CDR3 amino acids: CASSPTLGRGPYGYTF. CDR3 DNA: TGTGCCAGCAGTCCCACGTTGGGCAGGGGCCCCTATGGCTACACCTTC. The rearrangement uses TRBV28 and TRBJ1-2, with D perhaps matching TRBD1 (6 bases). Per germline, CDR1 MDHEN and CDR2 SYDVKM. V was clipped by 5 bases and J by 4 bases, with 20 bases between them. The CDR3 extends over 16 amino acids.